The 30 T cell receptor beta chains presented below share a single source sample, sequenced in a study of cytomegalovirus exposure and HLA in healthy donors. PCR primers comprised 60 Vbeta and 13 Jbeta primers. Only in-frame clones appear in the TCRdb table, and some are missing; sequencing was by immunoSEQ multiplex PCR. This sample's table reports tens of thousands of clones. The sample was PBMCs. Receptors were obtained from a female donor in good health and CMV-seronegative.

For this clone: The junction departs from the called germline gene at one end, perhaps through a read error. The CDR3 sequence is CASSYEGTTTDTQYF. The CDR3 DNA sequence: TGTGCCAGTAGTTACGAAGGGACAACGACAGATACGCAGTATTTT. The rearrangement uses TRBV6-5 and TRBJ2-3; the D gene is possibly TRBD1 (6 bases). The CDR3 totals 15 residues. Germline loops: CDR1 MNHEY, CDR2 SVGAGI.

The V call is TRBV4-3, the J call TRBJ1-4; TRBD1 aligns across 7 bases. This CDR3 has 14 residues. J was trimmed by 7 bases and V by 3 bases; bases with no gene match: 5. Germline V gene data show CDR1 as LGHNA and CDR2 as YSLEER. CDR3 sequence (DNA): TGCGCCAGCAGCCACGGACAGGCGCGTGAAAAACTGTTTTTT. It is translated as CASSHGQAREKLFF.

The CDR3 reads CASSRPGTSGFEQYF. CDR3 nucleotides: TGTGCCAGCAGTCGTCCCGGGACTAGCGGGTTCGAGCAGTACTTC. This chain connects TRBV6-5 to TRBJ2-7, with 12 bases that match TRBD2. The CDR3 runs to 15 residues. Germline CDR1 is MNHEY and CDR2 is SVGAGI. J was trimmed by 6 bases and V by 5 bases; bases with no gene match: 8.

The rearrangement uses TRBV4-1 and TRBJ1-1; TRBD1 aligns across 9 bases. CDR1 and CDR2 (germline): MGHRA, YSYEKL. The ends lost 5 bases at V and 1 base at J; junction bases unmatched: 8. The CDR3 runs to 16 residues. For the CDR3, the DNA is TGCGCCAGCAGCATACGGACAGGGGTGGGGAACACTGAAGCTTTCTTT. Translating it yields CASSIRTGVGNTEAFF.

The CDR3 coding sequence is TGCAGCGTTGCCCGGACAGCCTACACAGATACGCAGTATTTT. It encodes CSVARTAYTDTQYF. The gene calls are TRBV29-1 and TRBJ2-3; a weak D match, TRBD1 (6 bases). The germline gives CDR1 SQVTM, CDR2 ANQGSEA. The CDR3 totals 14 residues. Between the trimmed V and J ends, which lost 4 bases and 2 bases, there was a span of 13 bases.

The chain is built from TRBV11-3 and TRBJ2-1; 9 positions agree with TRBD1. The V segment lost 5 bases and the J segment 6 bases; nucleotides outside the gene matches: 11. The germline gives CDR1 SGHNT, CDR2 YENEEA. This CDR3 is 16 amino acids long. Written as DNA, the CDR3 is TGTGCCAGCAGCCCTACAGGGGGCGATCCCGGCAATGAGCAGTTCTTC. The encoded protein is CASSPTGGDPGNEQFF.

The chain uses TRBV9 and TRBJ2-7; 13 nucleotides line up with TRBD2. Germline V gene data show CDR1 as SGDLS and CDR2 as YYNGEE. This CDR3 spans 15 amino acids. V was clipped by 2 bases and J by 3 bases; unmatched bases: 2. DNA for the CDR3: TGTGCCAGCAGCGTGGGGACTAGCGGGATCTACGAGCAGTACTTC. Translation gives CASSVGTSGIYEQYF.

This chain connects TRBV9 to TRBJ1-2; 11 bases are shared with TRBD1. Germline CDR1 SGDLS, CDR2 YYNGEE. The V segment lost 0 bases and the J segment 7 bases; nucleotides outside the gene matches: 2. The CDR3 is made up of 14 amino acids. The CDR3 bases are TGTGCCAGCAGCGTAGGGACAGGGGGCTTTGGCTACACCTTC. It yields the protein CASSVGTGGFGYTF.

This chain joins TRBV6-5 and TRBJ1-2; 7 bases line up with TRBD1. This CDR3 is built from 13 residues. Germline loops: CDR1 MNHEY, CDR2 SVGAGI. V lost 7 bases, J lost 7 bases, and 9 bases stayed unmatched. The CDR3 DNA reads as TGTGCCAGCAAAGGGACAGTTTTGAGTGGCTACACCTTC. Residues: CASKGTVLSGYTF.

The chain couples TRBV19 to TRBJ2-1; D is unresolved. The CDR3 contains 14 residues. The germline V and J ends were trimmed by 3 bases and 2 bases, with 8 bases remaining between them. Germline CDR1 and CDR2: LNHDA and SQIVND (reference sequence). CDR3 sequence: CASSIGGTYNEQFF. Here the CDR3 DNA reads TGTGCCAGTAGTATTGGCGGAACCTACAATGAGCAGTTCTTC.

The chain has TRBV18 and TRBJ2-1, with a possible D match to TRBD1 (6 bases). Germline lookup yields CDR1 KGHSH and CDR2 LQKENI. Trimming shortened V by 4 bases and J by 6 bases, and 10 bases separated the two germline ends. CDR3 length equals 13 residues. CDR3 protein: CASSLDRLNEQFF. CDR3 sequence (DNA): TGTGCCAGCTCACTTGACAGGCTCAATGAGCAGTTCTTC.

CDR3 in amino acids: CATFARNLNTEAFF. In DNA, the CDR3 is TGTGCCACCTTCGCCAGGAACTTGAACACTGAAGCTTTCTTT. This chain joins TRBV6-5 and TRBJ1-1, with D unclear. CDR1 is MNHEY, CDR2 SVGAGI, per germline. The V end lost 10 bases, the J end lost 0 bases, and 15 bases lay between the germline ends. The CDR3 extends over 14 amino acids.

The V call is TRBV6-1, the J call TRBJ2-1; TRBD2 matches at 10 bases. The CDR3 spans 17 residues. The V gene's germline CDR1 is MNHNS and CDR2 SASEGT. V was clipped by 2 bases and J by 6 bases; unmatched bases: 10. CDR3 loop: CASSELASGRWRNEQFF. The CDR3 DNA follows: TGTGCCAGCAGTGAATTGGCTAGCGGGAGATGGCGCAATGAGCAGTTCTTC.

The rearrangement joins TRBV30 to TRBJ1-1; D gene ambiguous. V gave up 2 bases and J gave up 3 bases, with 10 bases separating them. Germline V gene sequence: CDR1 GTSNPN, CDR2 SVGIG (reference sequence). The CDR3 has 13 residues. The CDR3, as DNA: TGTGCCTGGAGTACTGGAGGGTACACTGAAGCTTTCTTT. It codes for CAWSTGGYTEAFF.

The chain links TRBV18 to TRBJ2-1; 8 bases are a match to TRBD2. V lost 1 base to trimming and J lost 5 bases; unmatched junction nucleotides: 4. From germline, CDR1 is KGHSH and CDR2 LQKENI. The CDR3 covers 15 residues. The CDR3 region is CASSPLSGRHNEQFF. CDR3 bases: TGTGCCAGCTCACCACTAAGCGGGAGACACAATGAGCAGTTCTTC.

CDR3 amino acids: CASSARDRVDGYTF. Here the CDR3 DNA reads TGTGCCAGCAGTGCTCGGGACAGGGTCGACGGCTACACCTTC. V gene TRBV6-1 combines with J gene TRBJ1-2; 9 nucleotides align to TRBD1. The CDR3 spans 14 residues. Per germline, CDR1 MNHNS and CDR2 SASEGT. Germline trimming cut 4 bases from V and 8 bases from J; bases unmatched to any gene: 8.

This chain uses TRBV5-4 with TRBJ1-2, with D possibly TRBD1 on 5 matching bases. Between the trimmed V and J ends, which lost 0 bases and 1 base, there was a span of 13 bases. Germline V gene sequence: CDR1 SGHNT, CDR2 YYREEE (reference sequence). This CDR3 is 16 amino acids long. The CDR3 coding sequence is TGTGCCAGCAGCTTGGGGGTCAGGGCAGATAACTATGGCTACACCTTC. This sequence encodes CASSLGVRADNYGYTF.

The gene calls are TRBV7-9 and TRBJ1-6, with D tentatively TRBD1 (5 bases). The CDR3 has 15 amino acids. Germline CDR1 is SEHNR and CDR2 is FQNEAQ (reference sequence). V gave up 1 base and J gave up 5 bases, with 9 bases separating them. This CDR3 is CASSLGTRDNSPLHF. The CDR3 DNA is TGTGCCAGCAGCTTAGGGACACGGGATAATTCACCCCTCCACTTT.

The rearrangement joins TRBV4-1 to TRBJ1-2, with D possibly being TRBD1 (5 bases). V was trimmed by 3 bases and J by 7 bases, leaving 21 bases between them. Germline V gene sequence: CDR1 MGHRA, CDR2 YSYEKL. This CDR3 is 16 amino acids long. CDR3 amino acids: CASSQTPDLRQRGYTF. DNA of the CDR3: TGCGCCAGCAGCCAGACCCCGGACCTTAGACAGCGTGGCTACACCTTC.

V is TRBV9 and J is TRBJ2-7; 9 bases align to TRBD2. Looked up from germline, CDR1 is SGDLS and CDR2 is YYNGEE. J was trimmed by 2 bases and V by 3 bases; bases with no gene match: 9. The CDR3 loop spans 16 amino acids. CDR3 sequence (DNA): TGTGCCAGCAGCGCAGGGACTAGCAGAGGGGCCTACGAGCAGTACTTC. The encoded protein is CASSAGTSRGAYEQYF. The complete variable domain, with remaining parts taken from reference TRBV9 and TRBJ2-7, reads DSGVTQTPKHLITATGQRVTLRCSPRSGDLSVYWYQQSLDQGLQFLIQYYNGEERAKGNILERFSAQQFPDLHSELNLSSLELGDSALYFCASSAGTSRGAYEQYFGPGTRLTVT.

V usage is TRBV5-6 and J usage is TRBJ2-3, with TRBD2 matching over 9 bases. The trim removed 6 bases at V and 3 bases at J, leaving 8 bases unmatched. Germline CDR1 SGHDT, CDR2 YYEEEE. The CDR3 has 15 amino acids. CDR3 protein: CASTTWGLATDTQYF. The CDR3 DNA reads TGTGCCAGCACAACCTGGGGACTAGCTACAGATACGCAGTATTTT.

V is TRBV4-3 and J is TRBJ1-1; 7 bases align to TRBD1. The CDR3 totals 16 residues. Germline assignment: CDR1 LGHNA and CDR2 YSLEER. Trimming took 3 bases from V and 1 from J; bases not matched to a gene: 8. CDR3 amino acids: CASSHRPGTENTEAFF. The CDR3 DNA reads TGCGCCAGCAGCCACCGTCCGGGGACAGAGAACACTGAAGCTTTCTTT.

The gene calls are TRBV13 and TRBJ2-7; D is possibly TRBD1 (7 bases). The germline V gene has CDR1 PRHDT and CDR2 FYEKMQ (reference sequence). V gave up 5 bases and J gave up 5 bases, with 19 bases separating them. This CDR3 has 15 amino acids. The CDR3 protein is CASSPYTGEAHEQYF. The CDR3 DNA reads TGTGCCAGCAGCCCATATACAGGGGAGGCGCACGAGCAGTACTTC.

The V call is TRBV5-6, the J call TRBJ1-1; D remains unclear. Germline V gene lookup returns CDR1 SGHDT and CDR2 YYEEEE. This CDR3 has 11 residues. V gave up 0 bases and J gave up 7 bases, with 4 bases separating them. CDR3 nucleotides: TGTGCCAGCAGCTTGGATCGTGAAGCTTTCTTT. Translated: CASSLDREAFF.

The chain has TRBV6-5 and TRBJ2-7, with TRBD2 identical over 14 bases. V was pared by 4 bases and J by 2 bases, with 4 bases of the junction left unmatched. This CDR3 is built from 16 residues. From germline, CDR1 is MNHEY and CDR2 SVGAGI. CDR3 sequence: CASSFGLAGGAYEQYF. The DNA of the CDR3 is TGTGCCAGCAGTTTTGGACTAGCGGGAGGCGCCTACGAGCAGTACTTC.

The chain employs TRBV5-4 and TRBJ1-2; D uncertain. V dropped 3 bases and J dropped 4 bases, with 13 bases sitting between them. The CDR3 length is 14 residues. The V gene's germline CDR1 is SGHNT and CDR2 YYREEE (reference sequence). The CDR3 spells CASSSSQEFYGYTF. DNA of the CDR3: TGTGCCAGCAGCTCGTCGCAGGAATTCTATGGCTACACCTTC. Looking up the rest from reference TRBV5-4 and TRBJ1-2 gives the full variable domain: ETGVTQSPTHLIKTRGQQVTLRCSSQSGHNTVSWYQQALGQGPQFIFQYYREEENGRGNFPPRFSGLQFPNYSSELNVNALELDDSALYLCASSSSQEFYGYTFGSGTRLTVV.

The rearrangement joins TRBV20-1 to TRBJ2-7; 8 bases line up with TRBD2. The CDR3 spans 11 residues. Unmatched junction bases numbered 10, after V lost 5 bases and J lost 13 bases. Germline V gives CDR1 DFQATT, CDR2 SNEGSKA (reference sequence). The CDR3 DNA reads TGCAGTGCTGTCCGGGGGGGCCTCCAATACTTC. Its protein is CSAVRGGLQYF.

This chain uses TRBV28 with TRBJ2-7; 7 nucleotides align to TRBD1. CDR1 and CDR2 from the germline V gene are MDHEN and SYDVKM. The V and J ends lost 8 bases and 4 bases, in that order; junction bases with no gene match: 11. CDR3 size: 14 residues. CDR3 sequence: CASPPPRGSYEQYF. In DNA, the CDR3 is TGTGCCAGCCCACCCCCCAGGGGGTCGTACGAGCAGTACTTC.

The chain has TRBV19 and TRBJ2-7; 12 nucleotides agree with TRBD2. V lost 1 base, J lost 3 bases, and 1 base stayed unmatched. The CDR3 has 15 amino acids. The germline V gene has CDR1 LNHDA and CDR2 SQIVND (reference sequence). The CDR3 nucleotides read TGTGCCAGTAGTATAGGACTAGCGGGGGACTACGAGCAGTACTTC. As protein: CASSIGLAGDYEQYF.

V usage is TRBV18 and J usage is TRBJ1-6; D is possibly TRBD1 (6 bases). V lost 1 base to trimming and J lost 7 bases, with 11 bases between them. The CDR3 extends over 15 amino acids. Germline assignment: CDR1 KGHSH and CDR2 LQKENI. The CDR3 protein is CASSPRGGGNSPLHF. CDR3 DNA sequence: TGTGCCAGCTCACCACGAGGCGGGGGCAATTCACCCCTCCACTTT.